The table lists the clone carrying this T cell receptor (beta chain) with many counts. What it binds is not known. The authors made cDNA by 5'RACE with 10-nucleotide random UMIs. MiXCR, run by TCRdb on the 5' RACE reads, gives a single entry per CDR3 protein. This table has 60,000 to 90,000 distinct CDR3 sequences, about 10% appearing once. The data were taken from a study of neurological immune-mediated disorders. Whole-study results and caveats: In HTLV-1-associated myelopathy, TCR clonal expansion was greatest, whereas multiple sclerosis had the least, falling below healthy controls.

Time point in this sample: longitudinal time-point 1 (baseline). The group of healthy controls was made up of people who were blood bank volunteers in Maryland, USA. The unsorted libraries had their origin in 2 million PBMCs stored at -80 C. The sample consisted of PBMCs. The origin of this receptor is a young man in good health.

CDR3 DNA sequence: TGCAGTGCCCCGCGGGGACAGGGAGAGGAAAAACTGTTTTTT. It is translated as CSAPRGQGEEKLFF. This chain uses TRBV20-1 with TRBJ1-4; 9 nucleotides line up with TRBD1. The V gene end was trimmed by 6 bases and the J gene end by 8 bases; junction bases not matched to a gene: 10. The CDR3 runs to 14 residues. Looked up from germline, CDR1 is DFQATT and CDR2 is SNEGSKA (reference sequence).